These 16 T cell receptor beta chains were sequenced from one sample in a study of OX40 agonist ivuxolimab in advanced cancers. Assay used: immunoSEQ multiplex PCR; TCRdb lists only in-frame clones, some missing. The profile shows 50,000 to 65,000 clones, nearly 90% of them singletons. The input for sequencing was CD4+ or CD8+ T cells sorted from blood, taken in a trial of the OX40 agonist ivuxolimab. The receptor source for this set is an adult with an advanced solid tumor such as melanoma, head and neck, liver or kidney cancer.

V gene TRBV15 combines with J gene TRBJ2-1; no definite D call. This CDR3 spans 16 amino acids. The germline V gene encodes CDR1 LNHNV and CDR2 YYDKDF (reference sequence). V was shortened by 1 base and J by 5 bases, with 15 bases between the two germline ends. The CDR3 loop reads CATSRGGPPINNEQFF. As DNA, the CDR3 is TGTGCCACCAGCAGAGGTGGGCCCCCGATTAACAATGAGCAGTTCTTC.

This chain links TRBV15 with TRBJ2-2; D call uncertain. The germline CDR1 and CDR2 sequences are LNHNV and YYDKDF (reference sequence). The V gene lost 0 bases and the J gene lost 6 bases, with 11 bases spanning the gap. This CDR3 contains 15 residues. The CDR3 region has the DNA TGTGCCACCAGCAGAGACGAGTCGGCTGCCGGGGAGCTGTTTTTT. It specifies CATSRDESAAGELFF.

J is TRBJ1-1 and V is TRBV7-2, with a possible D match to TRBD1 (6 bases). The V and J ends lost 2 bases and 2 bases respectively, with 12 bases between them. Germline CDR1 SGHTA, CDR2 FQGNSA. This CDR3 spans 15 amino acids. The CDR3 sequence: CASSLQAGANTEAFF. The DNA for the CDR3 is TGTGCCAGCAGCTTACAAGCGGGGGCTAACACTGAAGCTTTCTTT. Full variable domain (rest looked up from reference TRBV7-2 and TRBJ1-1): GAGVSQSPSNKVTEKGKDVELRCDPISGHTALYWYRQSLGQGLEFLIYFQGNSAPDKSGLPSDRFSAERTGGSVSTLTIQRTQQEDSAVYLCASSLQAGANTEAFFGQGTRLTVV.

CDR3 residues: CASRQGADGYTF. For the CDR3, the DNA is TGTGCCAGCAGACAGGGGGCTGATGGCTACACCTTC. The V call is TRBV6-5, the J call TRBJ1-2, with 9 nucleotides matching TRBD1. CDR3 length: 12 amino acids. CDR1 MNHEY and CDR2 SVGAGI come from the germline V gene. After removal of 6 bases from V and 6 bases from J, the junction contained 2 bases not matched to a gene.

This clone showed up just once. The CDR3 DNA reads TGTGCCAGTAGTATTGACAGGGGAAGGACCTACGAGCAGTACTTC. This translates into CASSIDRGRTYEQYF. The chain combines TRBV19 with TRBJ2-7; 8 bases are shared with TRBD1. V gave up 3 bases and J gave up 2 bases; unmatched junction bases: 6. Germline V gene sequence: CDR1 LNHDA, CDR2 SQIVND (reference sequence). The CDR3 contains 15 residues.

DNA for the CDR3: TGTGCCAGCAGCCCCTCGGGCACAGATACGCAGTATTTT. Protein product: CASSPSGTDTQYF. The rearrangement links TRBV11-3 to TRBJ2-3; D remains ambiguous. V was pared by 5 bases and J by 1 base, with 7 bases between. Germline CDR1 SGHNT, CDR2 YENEEA. This CDR3 is built from 13 residues. Using reference TRBV11-3 and TRBJ2-3 for the parts outside the CDR3, the full variable domain is EAGVVQSPRYKIIEKKQPVAFWCNPISGHNTLYWYLQNLGQGPELLIRYENEEAVDDSQLPKDRFSAERLKGVDSTLKIQPAELGDSAVYLCASSPSGTDTQYFGPGTRLTVL.

The chain uses TRBV7-2 and TRBJ2-7; 14 bases are a match to TRBD2. This CDR3 has 15 residues. CDR1 and CDR2 from the germline V gene are SGHTA and FQGNSA. V shed 5 bases and J 6 bases; nucleotides not matched to a gene: 6. CDR3 nucleotide sequence: TGTGCCAGCAGCACCGGGACTAGCGGGAGTAGCGAGCAGTACTTC. Its protein product is CASSTGTSGSSEQYF.

This clone occurred once. The rearrangement links TRBV4-2 to TRBJ2-2, with 10 positions matching TRBD2. V was clipped by 3 bases and J by 5 bases; unmatched bases: 12. CDR1 LGHNA and CDR2 YNFKEQ come from the germline V gene. CDR3 size: 18 residues. CDR3 protein: CASSHSASGSGGTGELFF. Here the CDR3 DNA reads TGTGCCAGCAGCCATTCAGCTAGCGGGAGCGGTGGGACCGGGGAGCTGTTTTTT.

The chain uses TRBV5-1 and TRBJ2-5; 9 positions agree with TRBD1. V lost 3 bases, J lost 2 bases, and 2 bases stayed unmatched. Germline V gene lookup returns CDR1 SGHRS and CDR2 YFSETQ. The CDR3 is made up of 14 amino acids. As DNA, the CDR3 is TGCGCCAGCAGCTCAGGACAGGGGCAAGAGACCCAGTACTTC. Its translation is CASSSGQGQETQYF.

In DNA form, the CDR3 reads TGTGCCAGTAGTTCCCAAGCGGCTCAGGGCCCTGAAGCTTTCTTT. It codes for CASSSQAAQGPEAFF. The chain recombines TRBV19 with TRBJ1-1, with a possible D match to TRBD1 (5 bases). Germline V gene sequence: CDR1 LNHDA, CDR2 SQIVND (reference sequence). V dropped 5 bases and J dropped 6 bases, with 19 bases sitting between them. The CDR3 spans 15 residues.

This chain joins TRBV11-3 and TRBJ2-1; TRBD2 is a possible D gene (5 bases). V was pared by 1 base and J by 4 bases, with 14 bases between. Germline CDR1 and CDR2: SGHNT and YENEEA. The CDR3 covers 16 residues. The CDR3: CASSLGTVPTYNEQFF. CDR3 DNA sequence: TGTGCCAGCAGCTTAGGGACTGTTCCGACTTACAATGAGCAGTTCTTC. The complete variable domain, with remaining parts taken from reference TRBV11-3 and TRBJ2-1, reads EAGVVQSPRYKIIEKKQPVAFWCNPISGHNTLYWYLQNLGQGPELLIRYENEEAVDDSQLPKDRFSAERLKGVDSTLKIQPAELGDSAVYLCASSLGTVPTYNEQFFGPGTRLTVL.

The chain has TRBV19 and TRBJ2-2, with D possibly TRBD1 on 6 matching bases. The germline CDR1 and CDR2 sequences are LNHDA and SQIVND (reference sequence). V was trimmed by 2 bases and J by 4 bases, leaving 11 bases between them. This CDR3 is 15 amino acids long. The CDR3: CASSIWGRVTGELFF. The CDR3 coding sequence is TGTGCCAGTAGTATATGGGGGCGGGTCACCGGGGAGCTGTTTTTT. Complete variable domain (other parts from reference TRBV19 and TRBJ2-2): DGGITQSPKYLFRKEGQNVTLSCEQNLNHDAMYWYRQDPGQGLRLIYYSQIVNDFQKGDIAEGYSVSREKKESFPLTVTSAQKNPTAFYLCASSIWGRVTGELFFGEGSRLTVL.

This sequence joins TRBV19 and TRBJ1-2; a possible D gene is TRBD1 (5 bases). Deletions cut 5 bases from V and 7 bases from J, with 14 bases between. CDR3 length: 13 residues. CDR1 and CDR2 (germline): LNHDA, SQIVND (reference sequence). CDR3 in DNA: TGTGCCAGTAGTCCGACAGCCCAGCTTGGCTACACCTTC. This sequence encodes CASSPTAQLGYTF.

The chain recombines TRBV6-4 with TRBJ2-3, with D possibly called TRBD1 or TRBD2 (6 bases each). This CDR3 region has 17 residues. CDR1 is MRHNA and CDR2 is SNTAGT in the germline V gene. V was clipped by 0 bases and J by 8 bases, with 21 bases between them. The chain's CDR3 is CASSDSKGGRATRTQYF. The CDR3 region has the DNA TGTGCCAGCAGTGACTCGAAGGGGGGCCGCGCCACCCGTACGCAGTATTTT.

V usage is TRBV18 and J usage is TRBJ2-2; no clear D. Germline CDR1 and CDR2: KGHSH and LQKENI. The CDR3 covers 14 residues. The ends were cut back, 5 bases at V and 1 base at J, with 8 bases in the middle. For the CDR3, the DNA is TGTGCCAGCTCATCAAATATGAACACCGGGGAGCTGTTTTTT. Amino acid sequence: CASSSNMNTGELFF.

This chain's CDR3 is CASPGGSPNTGELFF. CDR3 in DNA: TGTGCCAGCCCGGGGGGCAGCCCGAACACCGGGGAGCTGTTTTTT. The chain carries TRBV27 and TRBJ2-2, with D perhaps matching TRBD2 (7 bases). Between the trimmed V and J ends, which lost 8 bases and 0 bases, there was a span of 13 bases. The CDR3 contains 15 residues. The germline gives CDR1 MNHEY, CDR2 SMNVEV (reference sequence).